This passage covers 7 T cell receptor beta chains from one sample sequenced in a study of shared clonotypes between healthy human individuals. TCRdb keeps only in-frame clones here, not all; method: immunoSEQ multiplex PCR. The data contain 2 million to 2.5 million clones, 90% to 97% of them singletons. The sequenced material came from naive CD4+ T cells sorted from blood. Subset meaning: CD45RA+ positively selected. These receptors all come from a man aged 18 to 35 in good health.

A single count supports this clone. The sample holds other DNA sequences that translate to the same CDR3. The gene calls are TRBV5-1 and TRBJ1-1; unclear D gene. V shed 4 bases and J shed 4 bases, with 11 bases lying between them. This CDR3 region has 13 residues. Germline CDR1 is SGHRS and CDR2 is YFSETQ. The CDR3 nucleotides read TGCGCCAGCAGCCGTACCCTGGGCACTGAAGCTTTCTTT. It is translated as CASSRTLGTEAFF.

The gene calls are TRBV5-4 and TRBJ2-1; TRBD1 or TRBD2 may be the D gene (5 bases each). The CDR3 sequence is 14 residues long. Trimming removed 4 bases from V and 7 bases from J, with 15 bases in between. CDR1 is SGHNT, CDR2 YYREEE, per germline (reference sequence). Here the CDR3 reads CASSPGTLINEQFF. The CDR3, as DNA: TGTGCCAGCAGCCCCGGGACCCTCATAAATGAGCAGTTCTTC.

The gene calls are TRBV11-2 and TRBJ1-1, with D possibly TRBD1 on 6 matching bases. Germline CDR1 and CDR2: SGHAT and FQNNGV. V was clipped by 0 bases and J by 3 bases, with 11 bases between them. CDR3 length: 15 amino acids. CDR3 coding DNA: TGTGCCAGCAGCTTAGAAGGGGGGAGGCACACTGAAGCTTTCTTT. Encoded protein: CASSLEGGRHTEAFF.

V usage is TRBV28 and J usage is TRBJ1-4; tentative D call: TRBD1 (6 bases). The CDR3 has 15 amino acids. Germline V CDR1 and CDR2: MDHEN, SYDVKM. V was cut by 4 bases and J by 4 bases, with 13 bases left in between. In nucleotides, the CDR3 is TGTGCCAGCAGTTCCCGCGGACAGCTTAATGAAAAACTGTTTTTT. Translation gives CASSSRGQLNEKLFF.

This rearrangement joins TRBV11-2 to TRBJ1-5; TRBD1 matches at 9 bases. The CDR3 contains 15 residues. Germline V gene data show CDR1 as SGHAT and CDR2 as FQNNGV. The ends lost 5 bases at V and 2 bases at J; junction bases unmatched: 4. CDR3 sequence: CASSTGGEGNQPQHF. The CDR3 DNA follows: TGTGCCAGCAGCACAGGGGGCGAGGGCAATCAGCCCCAGCATTTT.

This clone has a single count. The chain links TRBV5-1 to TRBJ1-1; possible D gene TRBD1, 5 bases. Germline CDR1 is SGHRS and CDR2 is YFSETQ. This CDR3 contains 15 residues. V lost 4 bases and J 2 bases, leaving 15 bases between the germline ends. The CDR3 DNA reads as TGCGCCAGCAGCGTTACCTGGACAAGCAACACTGAAGCTTTCTTT. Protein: CASSVTWTSNTEAFF.

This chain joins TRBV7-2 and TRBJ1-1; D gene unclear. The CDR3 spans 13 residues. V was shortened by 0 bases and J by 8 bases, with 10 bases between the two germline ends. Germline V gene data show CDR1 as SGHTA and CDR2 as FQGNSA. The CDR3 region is CASSLAFGLEAFF. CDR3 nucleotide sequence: TGTGCCAGCAGCTTAGCGTTCGGTCTAGAAGCTTTCTTT.